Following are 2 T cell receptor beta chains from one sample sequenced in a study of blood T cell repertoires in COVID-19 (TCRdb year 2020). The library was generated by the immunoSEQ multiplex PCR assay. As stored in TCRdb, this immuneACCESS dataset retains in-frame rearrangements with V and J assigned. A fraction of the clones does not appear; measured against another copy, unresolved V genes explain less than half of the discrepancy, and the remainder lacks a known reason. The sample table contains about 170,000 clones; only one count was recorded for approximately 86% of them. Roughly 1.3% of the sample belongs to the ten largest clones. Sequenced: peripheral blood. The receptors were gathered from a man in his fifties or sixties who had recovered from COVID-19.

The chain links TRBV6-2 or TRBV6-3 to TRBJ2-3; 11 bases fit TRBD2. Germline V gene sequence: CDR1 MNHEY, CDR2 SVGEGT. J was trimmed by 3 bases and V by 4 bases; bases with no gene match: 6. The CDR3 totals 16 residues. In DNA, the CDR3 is TGTGCCAGCAGTTCCCGACTAGCGGGGAGGACAGATACGCAGTATTTT. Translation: CASSSRLAGRTDTQYF.

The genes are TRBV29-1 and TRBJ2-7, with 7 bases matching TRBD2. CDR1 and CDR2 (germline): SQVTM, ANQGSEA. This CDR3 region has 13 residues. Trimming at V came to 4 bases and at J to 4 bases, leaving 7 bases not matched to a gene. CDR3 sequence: CSVGEGIPYEQYF. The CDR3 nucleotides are TGCAGCGTTGGGGAGGGTATCCCGTACGAGCAGTACTTC.